The 32 T cell receptor beta chains below were found in one sample sequenced in a study of OX40 agonist ivuxolimab in advanced cancers. Libraries were prepared through the immunoSEQ multiplex PCR assay. Here the immuneACCESS table is served through TCRdb, limited to in-frame sequences with V and J called. Missing clones are a known gap in these copies; in checked studies unresolved V genes cover under half, and the rest lacks a known reason. Within this sample are around 80,000 clones, with more than 75% of them counted one time only. About 0.32% of the sample is taken by the ten largest. Sequencing used CD4+ or CD8+ T cells sorted from blood, obtained in a trial of the OX40 agonist ivuxolimab. The receptors originated from an adult with an advanced solid tumor such as melanoma, head and neck, liver or kidney cancer.

V is TRBV18 and J is TRBJ1-1; no clear D gene. The V gene's germline CDR1 is KGHSH and CDR2 LQKENI. V lost 4 bases and J lost 0, with 3 bases in between. The CDR3 runs to 12 residues. CDR3 nucleotide sequence: TGTGCCAGCTCACTGGTGAACACTGAAGCTTTCTTT. It translates to CASSLVNTEAFF.

The chain is built from TRBV18 and TRBJ2-6; D gene uncertain. Germline V gene data show CDR1 as KGHSH and CDR2 as LQKENI. The V end lost 3 bases, the J end lost 0 bases, and 3 bases lay between the germline ends. This CDR3 comprises 14 residues. The CDR3 here is CASSPASGANVLTF. DNA for the CDR3: TGTGCCAGCTCACCGGCCTCTGGGGCCAACGTCCTGACTTTC.

CDR3 in amino acids: CASSFPLYGYTF. CDR3 in DNA: TGTGCCAGCAGCTTTCCCTTATATGGCTACACCTTC. The rearrangement joins TRBV7-9 to TRBJ1-2; D is ambiguous. CDR1 is SEHNR, CDR2 FQNEAQ, per germline (reference sequence). V was clipped by 3 bases and J by 5 bases, with 7 bases between them. The CDR3 runs to 12 residues.

J is TRBJ2-3 and V is TRBV4-3; D not certain. Per germline, CDR1 LGHNA and CDR2 YSLEER. Trimming removed 0 bases at V and 1 base at J, with 17 bases between. This CDR3 is built from 18 residues. The CDR3 reads CASSQDRMTLGRTDTQYF. The CDR3 nucleotides read TGCGCCAGCAGCCAAGATAGGATGACTCTTGGACGCACAGATACGCAGTATTTT.

The V gene is TRBV6-6, the J gene TRBJ1-3, with D unclear. The germline V gene has CDR1 MNHNY and CDR2 SVGAGI (reference sequence). CDR3 length: 14 amino acids. Between the trimmed V and J ends, which lost 6 bases and 0 bases, there was a span of 9 bases. The CDR3 coding sequence is TGTGCCAGCAGGTTTAGTAGCTCTGGAAACACCATATATTTT. Translated: CASRFSSSGNTIYF.

In this sample, this clone turned up a few times. The V call is TRBV7-6, the J call TRBJ2-1, with a tentative D call TRBD2 (5 bases). Germline V gives CDR1 SGHVS, CDR2 FNYEAQ. Trimming pared 1 base from V and 4 bases from J, leaving 14 bases between. The CDR3 length is 16 residues. The CDR3 nucleotides are TGTGCCAGCAGCTTAGAATCGGGGTTTGAGTACAATGAGCAGTTCTTC. Protein: CASSLESGFEYNEQFF.

This chain links TRBV5-1 with TRBJ2-1; 10 nucleotides match TRBD2. V was pared by 5 bases and J by 4 bases, with 9 bases of the junction left unmatched. The CDR3 has 16 amino acids. CDR1 and CDR2 (germline): SGHRS, YFSETQ. The CDR3 loop reads CASRLAGTAVYNEQFF. DNA for the CDR3: TGCGCCAGCAGACTAGCGGGAACGGCAGTTTACAATGAGCAGTTCTTC. The full variable domain, rest sourced from reference TRBV5-1 and TRBJ2-1, is KAGVTQTPRYLIKTRGQQVTLSCSPISGHRSVSWYQQTPGQGLQFLFEYFSETQRNKGNFPGRFSGRQFSNSRSEMNVSTLELGDSALYLCASRLAGTAVYNEQFFGPGTRLTVL.

This clone occurred a few times. Other DNA variants within this sample encode the same CDR3. The chain has TRBV5-1 and TRBJ1-2; D gene ambiguous. Trimming left V 1 base short and J 6 bases short, with 19 bases between. Germline CDR1 SGHRS, CDR2 YFSETQ. This CDR3 region has 16 residues. The CDR3 DNA reads TGCGCCAGCAGCTTGTCCTCGTACGGTAATGATGATGGCTACACCTTC. Translation gives CASSLSSYGNDDGYTF.

The gene calls are TRBV5-1 and TRBJ2-5, with TRBD2 identical over 7 bases. CDR1 and CDR2 from the germline V gene are SGHRS and YFSETQ. Trimming removed 2 bases from V and 4 bases from J; junction bases left unmatched: 5. The CDR3 contains 14 residues. In nucleotides, the CDR3 is TGCGCCAGCAGCTTCACGGGAGGTGGAGAGACCCAGTACTTC. It is translated as CASSFTGGGETQYF. Full variable domain (remainder filled in from reference TRBV5-1 and TRBJ2-5): KAGVTQTPRYLIKTRGQQVTLSCSPISGHRSVSWYQQTPGQGLQFLFEYFSETQRNKGNFPGRFSGRQFSNSRSEMNVSTLELGDSALYLCASSFTGGGETQYFGPGTRLLVL.

The rearrangement links TRBV11-2 to TRBJ1-1, with 8 bases aligning to TRBD1. CDR3 length: 13 residues. The germline V gene has CDR1 SGHAT and CDR2 FQNNGV. The junction had 5 bases not matched to a gene; V was cut back by 0 bases and J by 11 bases. CDR3 amino acids: CASSLDRTGNAFF. CDR3 coding DNA: TGTGCCAGCAGCTTAGATCGGACAGGGAACGCTTTCTTT.

V gene TRBV9 combines with J gene TRBJ1-3; D unclear. Germline assignment: CDR1 SGDLS and CDR2 YYNGEE. The length of the CDR3 is 17 residues. The V and J ends lost 1 base and 4 bases respectively, with 18 bases between them. CDR3 DNA: TGTGCCAGCAGCGTACGACACCTAAAAAGAGAGGGAAACACCATATATTTT. This sequence encodes CASSVRHLKREGNTIYF.

This chain connects TRBV4-3 to TRBJ2-1; the match to TRBD2 covers 7 bases. The ends lost 4 bases at V and 8 bases at J; junction bases unmatched: 11. The germline CDR1 and CDR2 sequences are LGHNA and YSLEER. This CDR3 region has 15 residues. The CDR3 DNA reads as TGCGCCAGCAGCCCGGCTGGCGGGAGTGGGTATGAGCAGTTCTTC. It yields the protein CASSPAGGSGYEQFF.

V is TRBV2 and J is TRBJ2-7; a possible D gene is TRBD1 (6 bases). This CDR3 region has 15 residues. Trimming shortened V by 2 bases and J by 2 bases, and 13 bases separated the two germline ends. Germline CDR1 reads SNHLY; CDR2 reads FYNNEI. CDR3 sequence (DNA): TGTGCCAGCAGTGAATTCCGGACAGAAACCTACGAGCAGTACTTC. It codes for CASSEFRTETYEQYF.

The CDR3 sequence is CASSAGTGVYGYTF. CDR3 sequence (DNA): TGTGCCAGCAGCGCCGGGACAGGGGTCTATGGCTACACCTTC. This sequence joins TRBV2 and TRBJ1-2, with 10 nucleotides matching TRBD1. This CDR3 region has 14 residues. The V gene end was trimmed by 6 bases and the J gene end by 4 bases; junction bases not matched to a gene: 5. From germline, CDR1 is SNHLY and CDR2 FYNNEI. The whole variable domain, filled in from reference TRBV2 and TRBJ1-2, reads EPEVTQTPSHQVTQMGQEVILRCVPISNHLYFYWYRQILGQKVEFLVSFYNNEISEKSEIFDDQFSVERPDGSNFTLKIRSTKLEDSAMYFCASSAGTGVYGYTFGSGTRLTVV.

The genes are TRBV7-2 and TRBJ1-4; D remains unclear. The V gene lost 2 bases and the J gene lost 5 bases, with 9 bases spanning the gap. CDR3 length: 14 amino acids. From germline, CDR1 is SGHTA and CDR2 FQGNSA. This CDR3 is CASSLRADNEKLFF. As DNA, the CDR3 is TGTGCCAGCAGCTTACGGGCAGACAATGAAAAACTGTTTTTT.

The V and J genes are TRBV27 and TRBJ1-6, with D maybe TRBD1 (5 bases). The CDR3 sequence is 15 residues long. Between the trimmed V and J ends, which lost 3 bases and 8 bases, there was a span of 14 bases. Germline V gives CDR1 MNHEY, CDR2 SMNVEV (reference sequence). DNA for the CDR3: TGTGCCAGCAGTTTGTCCAGGGCCAACTATTCACCCCTCCACTTT. This sequence encodes CASSLSRANYSPLHF.

This clone was observed a single time. The chain combines TRBV19 with TRBJ1-1; perhaps TRBD1 as D (6 bases). Germline values: CDR1 LNHDA, CDR2 SQIVND (reference sequence). There are 15 residues in the CDR3. Trimming left V 3 bases short and J 4 bases short, with 15 bases between. CDR3 sequence: CASSMSGTYLTEAFF. In nucleotides, the CDR3 is TGTGCCAGTAGTATGTCCGGGACATATCTCACTGAAGCTTTCTTT.

J is TRBJ1-1 and V is TRBV5-1; 7 nucleotides agree with TRBD1. J gave up 1 base and V 4 bases, and 16 bases lay outside the gene matches. The CDR3 sequence is 18 residues long. Germline V CDR1 and CDR2: SGHRS, YFSETQ. The CDR3 loop is CASSPVGAGGGRNTEAFF. CDR3 nucleotide sequence: TGCGCCAGCAGCCCGGTTGGGGCAGGGGGAGGCAGGAACACTGAAGCTTTCTTT.

The genes are TRBV5-1 and TRBJ1-6; the D is unclear. The CDR3 length is 13 residues. Germline values: CDR1 SGHRS, CDR2 YFSETQ. The V end was cut by 5 bases, the J end by 7 bases, with 10 bases between. The CDR3 sequence is CASSFRENSPLHF. In nucleotides, the CDR3 is TGCGCCAGCAGTTTCCGGGAGAATTCACCCCTCCACTTT.

Remarks on this clone: At one boundary the junction diverges from the germline segment, which might be a read error. The V and J genes are TRBV7-9 and TRBJ2-1; the D is unclear. This CDR3 region has 11 residues. In germline, CDR1 is SEHNR, CDR2 FQNEAQ (reference sequence). The CDR3 coding sequence is TGTGCCAGCAGCTCCGACAATGAGCAGTTCTTC. Its protein product is CASSSDNEQFF.

This rearrangement joins TRBV29-1 to TRBJ2-5; 9 bases are shared with TRBD1. The V gene's germline CDR1 is SQVTM and CDR2 ANQGSEA. Trimming removed 5 bases from V and 5 bases from J; junction bases left unmatched: 9. The CDR3 sequence is 14 residues long. The CDR3: CSVLALGQGETQYF. The DNA for the CDR3 is TGCAGCGTTCTGGCACTCGGACAGGGGGAGACCCAGTACTTC.

The chain couples TRBV13 to TRBJ1-2; D ambiguous. This CDR3 contains 15 residues. CDR1 and CDR2 (germline): PRHDT, FYEKMQ (reference sequence). V was cut by 0 bases and J by 7 bases, with 15 bases left in between. CDR3 protein: CASSLGFSPPIGYTF. Written as DNA, the CDR3 is TGTGCCAGCAGCTTAGGGTTCAGTCCCCCTATTGGCTACACCTTC.

This chain joins TRBV28 and TRBJ1-2, with a possible D match to TRBD1 (5 bases). The CDR3 contains 14 residues. Germline loops: CDR1 MDHEN, CDR2 SYDVKM. V shed 6 bases and J shed 4 bases, with 15 bases lying between them. The chain's CDR3 is CASSRDGRSYGYTF. DNA for the CDR3: TGTGCCAGCAGCCGGGACGGACGGAGCTATGGCTACACCTTC.

This clone has more than one count but fewer than ten. The V gene is TRBV19, the J gene TRBJ1-5; possibly TRBD1 for D (6 bases). Per germline, CDR1 LNHDA and CDR2 SQIVND (reference sequence). V shed 4 bases and J shed 1 base, with 17 bases lying between them. This CDR3 comprises 17 residues. For the CDR3, the DNA is TGTGCCAGTAGTACACATCCAAACAGGGCAAGCAATCAGCCCCAGCATTTT. This gives the protein CASSTHPNRASNQPQHF.

This clone was seen a single time. The chain employs TRBV7-2 and TRBJ2-2; D gene ambiguous. The CDR3 covers 16 residues. Trimming pared 1 base from V and 1 base from J, leaving 10 bases between. Germline assignment: CDR1 SGHTA and CDR2 FQGNSA. The CDR3 spells CASSLGAGLNTGELFF. The CDR3 DNA reads as TGTGCCAGCAGCTTAGGGGCAGGTCTGAACACCGGGGAGCTGTTTTTT. Full variable domain (rest looked up from reference TRBV7-2 and TRBJ2-2): GAGVSQSPSNKVTEKGKDVELRCDPISGHTALYWYRQSLGQGLEFLIYFQGNSAPDKSGLPSDRFSAERTGGSVSTLTIQRTQQEDSAVYLCASSLGAGLNTGELFFGEGSRLTVL.

V and J are TRBV28 and TRBJ2-7; D uncertain. The CDR3 loop spans 12 amino acids. The V and J ends lost 3 bases and 3 bases respectively, with 6 bases between them. Germline lookup yields CDR1 MDHEN and CDR2 SYDVKM. CDR3 amino acids: CASSFNFYEQYF. As DNA, the CDR3 is TGTGCCAGCAGTTTTAACTTCTACGAGCAGTACTTC.

The chain has TRBV19 and TRBJ1-2, with no clear D. The V gene's germline CDR1 is LNHDA and CDR2 SQIVND (reference sequence). V lost 2 bases, J lost 6 bases, and 10 bases lay in between. The CDR3 is 13 residues long. CDR3 amino acids: CASSIHSANGYTF. CDR3 coding DNA: TGTGCCAGTAGTATACACTCAGCGAATGGCTACACCTTC.

The rearrangement joins TRBV2 to TRBJ1-5; 7 bases line up with TRBD1. The junction had 6 bases not matched to a gene; V was cut back by 4 bases and J by 0 bases. The CDR3 is made up of 16 amino acids. Looked up from germline, CDR1 is SNHLY and CDR2 is FYNNEI. The CDR3 bases are TGTGCCAGCAGTGGCTTGACAGGGAGTAGCAATCAGCCCCAGCATTTT. Protein: CASSGLTGSSNQPQHF.

The chain links TRBV7-2 to TRBJ2-1; TRBD2 matches at 9 bases. CDR1 and CDR2 (germline): SGHTA, FQGNSA. Germline trimming cut 5 bases from V and 4 bases from J; bases unmatched to any gene: 6. The CDR3 totals 15 residues. The CDR3 DNA follows: TGTGCCAGCAGCGGTAGCGGGAGTCGATACAATGAGCAGTTCTTC. Protein sequence: CASSGSGSRYNEQFF.

The chain uses TRBV7-3 and TRBJ2-1; 7 nucleotides align to TRBD1. Germline trimming cut 3 bases from V and 3 bases from J; bases unmatched to any gene: 5. The germline CDR1 and CDR2 sequences are SGHTA and FQGTGA. The CDR3 is 15 residues long. The CDR3 region is CASSLTRDSYNEQFF. CDR3 sequence (DNA): TGTGCCAGCAGCTTGACCCGGGACAGCTACAATGAGCAGTTCTTC.

The chain is built from TRBV28 and TRBJ1-6, with 8 bases that match TRBD1. This CDR3 spans 12 amino acids. Germline V lookup: CDR1 MDHEN, CDR2 SYDVKM. The ends lost 8 bases at V and 7 bases at J; junction bases unmatched: 1. The CDR3 here is CASGDRNSPLHF. CDR3 in DNA: TGTGCCAGCGGGGACAGGAATTCACCCCTCCACTTT.

The chain carries TRBV7-3 and TRBJ2-3; 10 nucleotides agree with TRBD2. The trim removed 5 bases at V and 4 bases at J, leaving 9 bases unmatched. In germline, CDR1 is SGHTA, CDR2 FQGTGA. The CDR3 runs to 16 residues. CDR3: CASSGGGLAGADTQYF. DNA of the CDR3: TGTGCCAGCAGCGGTGGTGGGCTAGCGGGAGCAGATACGCAGTATTTT.